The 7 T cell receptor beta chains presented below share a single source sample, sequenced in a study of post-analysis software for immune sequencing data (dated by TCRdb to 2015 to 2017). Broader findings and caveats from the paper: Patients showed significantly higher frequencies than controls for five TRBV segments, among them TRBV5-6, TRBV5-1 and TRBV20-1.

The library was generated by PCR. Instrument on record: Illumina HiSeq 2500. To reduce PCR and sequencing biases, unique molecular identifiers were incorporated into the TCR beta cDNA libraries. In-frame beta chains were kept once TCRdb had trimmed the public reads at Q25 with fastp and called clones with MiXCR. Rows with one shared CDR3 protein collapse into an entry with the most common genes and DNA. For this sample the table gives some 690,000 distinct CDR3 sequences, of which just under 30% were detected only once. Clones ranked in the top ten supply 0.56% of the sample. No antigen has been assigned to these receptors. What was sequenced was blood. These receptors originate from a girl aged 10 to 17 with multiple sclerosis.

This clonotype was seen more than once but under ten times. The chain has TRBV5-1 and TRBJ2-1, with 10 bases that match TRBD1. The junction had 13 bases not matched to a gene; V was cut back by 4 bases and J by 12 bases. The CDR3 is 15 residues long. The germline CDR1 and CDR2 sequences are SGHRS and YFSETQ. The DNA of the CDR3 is TGCGCCAGCAGCCCGGGACAGGGGAAGGGATTGGGGCAGTTCTTC. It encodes CASSPGQGKGLGQFF.

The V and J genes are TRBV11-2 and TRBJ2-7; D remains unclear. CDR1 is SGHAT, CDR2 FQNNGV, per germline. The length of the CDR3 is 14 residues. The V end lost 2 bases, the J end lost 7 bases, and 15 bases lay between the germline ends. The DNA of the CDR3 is TGTGCCAGCAGCTTATTACGGACGCAAGGGGAGCAGTACTTC. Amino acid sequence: CASSLLRTQGEQYF.

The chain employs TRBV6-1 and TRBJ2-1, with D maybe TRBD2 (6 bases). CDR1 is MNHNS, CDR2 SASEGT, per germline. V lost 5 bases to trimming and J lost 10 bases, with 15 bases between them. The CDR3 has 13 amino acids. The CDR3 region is CASSWEDSYEQFF. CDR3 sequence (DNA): TGTGCCAGCAGTTGGGAGGATTCCTACGAGCAGTTCTTC.

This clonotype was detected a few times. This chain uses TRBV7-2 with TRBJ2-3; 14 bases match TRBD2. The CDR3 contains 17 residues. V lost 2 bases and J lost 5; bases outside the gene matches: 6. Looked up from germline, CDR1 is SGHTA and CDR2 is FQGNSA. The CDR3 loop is CASSLWGLAGEGDTQYF. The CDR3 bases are TGTGCCAGCAGCTTATGGGGACTAGCGGGAGAGGGAGATACGCAGTATTTT. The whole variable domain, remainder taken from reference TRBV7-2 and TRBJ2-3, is GAGVSQSPSNKVTEKGKDVELRCDPISGHTALYWYRQSLGQGLEFLIYFQGNSAPDKSGLPSDRFSAERTGGSVSTLTIQRTQQEDSAVYLCASSLWGLAGEGDTQYFGPGTRLTVL.

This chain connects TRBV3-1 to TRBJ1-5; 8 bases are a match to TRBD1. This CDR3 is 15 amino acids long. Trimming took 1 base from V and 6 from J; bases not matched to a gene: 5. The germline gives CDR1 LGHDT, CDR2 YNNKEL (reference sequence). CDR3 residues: CASSQAGTGGQPQHF. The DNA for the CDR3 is TGTGCCAGCAGCCAAGCGGGGACAGGTGGTCAGCCCCAGCATTTT.

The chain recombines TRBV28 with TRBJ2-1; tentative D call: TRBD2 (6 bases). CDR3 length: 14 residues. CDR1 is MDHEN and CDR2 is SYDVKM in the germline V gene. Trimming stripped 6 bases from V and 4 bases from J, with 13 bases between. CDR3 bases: TGTGCCAGCAGACCCATGGGAGGTTACAATGAGCAGTTCTTC. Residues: CASRPMGGYNEQFF.

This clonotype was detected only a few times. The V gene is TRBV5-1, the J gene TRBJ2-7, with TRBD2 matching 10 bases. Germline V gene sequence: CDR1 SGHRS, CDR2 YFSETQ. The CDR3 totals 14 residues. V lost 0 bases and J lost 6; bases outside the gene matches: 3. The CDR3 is CASSLGASGSEQYF. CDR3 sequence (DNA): TGCGCCAGCAGCTTGGGGGCTAGCGGGAGCGAGCAGTACTTC.